A selection of T cell receptor beta chains follows, all from one sample in a study of cytomegalovirus exposure and HLA in healthy donors. The method was immunoSEQ multiplex PCR; TCRdb's version includes in-frame clones alone and lacks a portion of them. The sample records some 130,000 clones, 72% being singletons. The sequencing sample was made of PBMCs. The receptors derive from a man aged 50 to 59 in good health and CMV-seropositive. Each CDR3 is given with its conserved first and last residue. D genes are given only for firm matches. Size values are once, few and many counts, or a class for expanded clones, and some rows have none.

>.|.|TRBV2|TRBJ1-5
TGTGCCAGCACACCGGGGGTTAGCAATCAGCCCCAGCATTTT
CASTPGVSNQPQHF
>.|.|TRBV9|TRBJ2-1
TGTGCCAGCAGCCCCAGGGACTTGACCGATGAGCAGTTCTTC
CASSPRDLTDEQFF
>.|.|TRBV11-2|TRBJ2-2
TGTGCCAGCAGCTCACCTATCGGGAGCAGGGTCGGGGAGCTGTTTTTT
CASSSPIGSRVGELFF
>.|once|TRBV28|TRBJ1-1
TGTGCCAGCATCCGGGGGGGGCAGGGCTATAGGAACACTGAAGCTTTCTTT
CASIRGGQGYRNTEAFF
>.|.|TRBV7-2|TRBJ1-5
TGTGCCAGCAGCCGACGGCCTACGGGAGGCAATCAGCCCCAGCATTTT
CASSRRPTGGNQPQHF
>.|.|TRBV12-5|TRBJ2-5
TGTGCTAGTGGTTTGGAGGGGATGGAGACCCAGTACTTC
CASGLEGMETQYF
>TRBD1|few|TRBV6-1|TRBJ1-2
TGTGCCAGCAGACGACGACAGGGCACCGGCTACACCTTC
CASRRRQGTGYTF
>TRBD1|.|TRBV2|TRBJ2-2
TGTGCCAGCAGTGCACAGGGGTTCGGGGAGCTGTTTTTT
CASSAQGFGELFF
>TRBD2|.|TRBV4-1|TRBJ2-7
TGCGCCAGCAGCCCGCGGGAGGTGGGATCCGAGCAGTACTTC
CASSPREVGSEQYF
>TRBD1|few|TRBV10-3|TRBJ2-7
TGTGCCATCAGGACAGGGGGAGACGAGCAGTACTTC
CAIRTGGDEQYF
>.|.|TRBV18|TRBJ1-1
TGTGCCAGCTCACCATCAAGGGGAGGGACTGAAGCTTTCTTT
CASSPSRGGTEAFF
>TRBD2|.|TRBV25-1|TRBJ2-7
TGTGCCAGCAGTGCGGGGGGGGTAACCAGGGGCTACGAGCAGTACTTC
CASSAGGVTRGYEQYF
>TRBD1|.|TRBV11-2|TRBJ1-2
TGTGCCAGCAGCTCAGGACAGGGGGCCCCCTCTAACTATGGCTACACCTTC
CASSSGQGAPSNYGYTF
>.|.|TRBV5-4|TRBJ2-7
TGTGCCAGCAGCTTGGGAAAGAGCTCCTACGAGCAGTACTTC
CASSLGKSSYEQYF
>TRBD1|.|TRBV6-4|TRBJ1-1
TGTGCCAGCAGTGACTCAGAAGGGGGCCCCAGAGCTTTCTTT
CASSDSEGGPRAFF
>.|.|TRBV2|TRBJ2-1
TGTGCCAGCAGTGAAGACTCCCTTACGAATGAGCAGTTCTTC
CASSEDSLTNEQFF
>.|once|TRBV5-5|TRBJ2-3
TGTGCCAGCAGCTCCCCGGGTCCAGATACGCAGTATTTT
CASSSPGPDTQYF
>.|.|TRBV7-2|TRBJ1-4
TGTGCCAGCAGCTTCCTGGGCCAGGGTACTGCAACTAATGAAAAACTGTTTTTT
CASSFLGQGTATNEKLFF
>.|.|TRBV19|TRBJ2-7
TGTGCCAGTAGTACCACCTGGCAGTCCCACGAGCAGTACTTC
CASSTTWQSHEQYF
>TRBD2|.|TRBV11-2|TRBJ2-1
TGTGCCAGCAGCTTGACTAGCGGGGGCAATGAGCAGTTCTTC
CASSLTSGGNEQFF
>TRBD1|.|TRBV11-3|TRBJ2-7
TGTGCCAGCAGCTGGGCCGGGACAGAGTACGAGCAGTACTTC
CASSWAGTEYEQYF
>TRBD1|.|TRBV7-6|TRBJ1-1
TGTGCCAGCAGCCGGGGAGGGACAGGGGGGACTGAAGCTTTCTTT
CASSRGGTGGTEAFF
>.|.|TRBV18|TRBJ2-7
TGTGCCAGCTCACCACTCGAGCCAGGGGAGCAGTACTTC
CASSPLEPGEQYF
>.|once|TRBV4-1|TRBJ1-1
TGCGCCAGCAGCCAAGATCGGTATGAAGCTTTCTTT
CASSQDRYEAFF
>TRBD1|.|TRBV6-1|TRBJ1-2
TGTGCCAGCAGTGACTGGACAGGGGCCGCTTCGTTCGGGGGCTACACCTTC
CASSDWTGAASFGGYTF
>TRBD1|.|TRBV5-4|TRBJ2-1
TGTGCCAGCAGCTCGACAGGGGGGCAGTTCTTC
CASSSTGGQFF
>.|.|TRBV5-1|TRBJ1-2
TGCGCCAGCAGTTGGGAGGACCCCCGGGGCTACACCTTC
CASSWEDPRGYTF